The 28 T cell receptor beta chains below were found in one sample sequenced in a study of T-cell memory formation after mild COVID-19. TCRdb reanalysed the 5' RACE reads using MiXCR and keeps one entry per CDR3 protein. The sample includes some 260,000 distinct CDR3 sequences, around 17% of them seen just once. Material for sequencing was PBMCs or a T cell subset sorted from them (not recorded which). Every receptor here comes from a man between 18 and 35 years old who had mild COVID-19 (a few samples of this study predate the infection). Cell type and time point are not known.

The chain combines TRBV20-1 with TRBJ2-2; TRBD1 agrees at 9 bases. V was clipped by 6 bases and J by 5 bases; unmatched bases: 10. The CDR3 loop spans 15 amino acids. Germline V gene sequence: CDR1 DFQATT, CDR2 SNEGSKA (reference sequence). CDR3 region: CSARGQGQGTGELFF. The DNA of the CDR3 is TGCAGTGCCCGGGGACAGGGCCAGGGGACCGGGGAGCTGTTTTTT.

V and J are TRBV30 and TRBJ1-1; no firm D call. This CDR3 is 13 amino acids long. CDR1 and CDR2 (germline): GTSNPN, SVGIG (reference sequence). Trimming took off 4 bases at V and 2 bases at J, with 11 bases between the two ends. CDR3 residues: CAWIRGSNTEAFF. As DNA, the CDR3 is TGTGCCTGGATTCGTGGATCTAACACTGAAGCTTTCTTT.

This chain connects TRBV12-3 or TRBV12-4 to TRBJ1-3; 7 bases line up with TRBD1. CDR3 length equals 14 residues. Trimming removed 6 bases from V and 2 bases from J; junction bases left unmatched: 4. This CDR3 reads CASSSTGAGNTIYF. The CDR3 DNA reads TGTGCCAGCAGCTCAACAGGGGCTGGAAACACCATATATTTT.

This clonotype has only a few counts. CDR3 amino acids: CASKSWARGPDEQFF. CDR3 nucleotide sequence: TGTGCCAGCAAGAGTTGGGCCAGGGGGCCCGATGAGCAGTTCTTC. This chain joins TRBV12-3 or TRBV12-4 and TRBJ2-1, with TRBD1 identical over 8 bases. CDR3 length equals 15 residues. Unmatched junction bases numbered 13, after V lost 7 bases and J lost 8 bases.

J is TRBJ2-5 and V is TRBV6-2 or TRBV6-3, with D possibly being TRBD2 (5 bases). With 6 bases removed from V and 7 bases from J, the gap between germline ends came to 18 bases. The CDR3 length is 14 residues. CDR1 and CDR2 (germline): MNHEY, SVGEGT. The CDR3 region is CASRRKTASGTQYF. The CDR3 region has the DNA TGTGCCAGCAGAAGAAAGACGGCGAGCGGGACCCAGTACTTC.

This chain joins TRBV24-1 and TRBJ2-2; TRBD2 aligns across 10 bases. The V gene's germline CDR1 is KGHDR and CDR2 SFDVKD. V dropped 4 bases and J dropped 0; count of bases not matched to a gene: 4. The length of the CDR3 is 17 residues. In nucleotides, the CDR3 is TGTGCCACCAGTGACATAGCGGGGGGTCCGAACACCGGGGAGCTGTTTTTT. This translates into CATSDIAGGPNTGELFF.

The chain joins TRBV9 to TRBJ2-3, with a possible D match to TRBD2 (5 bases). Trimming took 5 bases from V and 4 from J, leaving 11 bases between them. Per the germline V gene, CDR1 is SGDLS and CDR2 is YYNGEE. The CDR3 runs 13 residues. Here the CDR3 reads CASRRAVADTQYF. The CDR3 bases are TGTGCCAGCAGACGAGCGGTTGCAGATACGCAGTATTTT.

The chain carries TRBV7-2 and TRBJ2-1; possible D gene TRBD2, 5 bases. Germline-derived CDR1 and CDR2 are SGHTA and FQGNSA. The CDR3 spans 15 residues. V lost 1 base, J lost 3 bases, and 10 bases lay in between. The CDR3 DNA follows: TGTGCCAGCAGCTTAGGAGGGTATAACTACAATGAGCAGTTCTTC. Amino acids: CASSLGGYNYNEQFF. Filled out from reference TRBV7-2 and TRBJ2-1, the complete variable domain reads GAGVSQSPSNKVTEKGKDVELRCDPISGHTALYWYRQSLGQGLEFLIYFQGNSAPDKSGLPSDRFSAERTGGSVSTLTIQRTQQEDSAVYLCASSLGGYNYNEQFFGPGTRLTVL.

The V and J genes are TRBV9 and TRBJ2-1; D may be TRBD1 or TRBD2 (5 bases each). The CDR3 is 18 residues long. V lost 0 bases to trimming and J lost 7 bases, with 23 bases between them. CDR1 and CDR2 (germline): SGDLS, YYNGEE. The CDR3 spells CASSVGGRDAIIRNEQFF. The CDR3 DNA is TGTGCCAGCAGCGTAGGAGGTAGGGACGCCATTATAAGAAATGAGCAGTTCTTC.

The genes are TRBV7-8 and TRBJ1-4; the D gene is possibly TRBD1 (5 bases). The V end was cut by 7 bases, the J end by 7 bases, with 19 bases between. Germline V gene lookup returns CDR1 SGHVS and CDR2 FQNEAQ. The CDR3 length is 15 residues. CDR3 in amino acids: CASTGSGPAAEKLFF. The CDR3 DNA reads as TGTGCCAGCACCGGCTCGGGACCCGCTGCTGAAAAACTGTTTTTT. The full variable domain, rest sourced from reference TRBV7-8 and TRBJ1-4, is GAGVSQSPRYKVAKRGQDVALRCDPISGHVSLFWYQQALGQGPEFLTYFQNEAQLDKSGLPSDRFFAERPEGSVSTLKIQRTQQEDSAVYLCASTGSGPAAEKLFFGSGTQLSVL.

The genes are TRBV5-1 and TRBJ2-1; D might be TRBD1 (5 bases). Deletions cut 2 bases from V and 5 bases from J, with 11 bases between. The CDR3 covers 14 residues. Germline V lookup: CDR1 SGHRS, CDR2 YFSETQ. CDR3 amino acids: CASSFRGTNNEQFF. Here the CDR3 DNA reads TGCGCCAGCAGCTTTAGGGGAACAAACAATGAGCAGTTCTTC.

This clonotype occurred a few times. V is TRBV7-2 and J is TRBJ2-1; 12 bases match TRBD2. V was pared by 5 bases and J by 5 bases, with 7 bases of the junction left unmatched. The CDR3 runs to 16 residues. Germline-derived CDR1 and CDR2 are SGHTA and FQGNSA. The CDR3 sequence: CASSPTLAGGHNEQFF. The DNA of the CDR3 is TGTGCCAGCAGCCCGACACTAGCGGGGGGTCACAATGAGCAGTTCTTC. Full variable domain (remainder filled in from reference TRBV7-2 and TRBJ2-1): GAGVSQSPSNKVTEKGKDVELRCDPISGHTALYWYRQSLGQGLEFLIYFQGNSAPDKSGLPSDRFSAERTGGSVSTLTIQRTQQEDSAVYLCASSPTLAGGHNEQFFGPGTRLTVL.

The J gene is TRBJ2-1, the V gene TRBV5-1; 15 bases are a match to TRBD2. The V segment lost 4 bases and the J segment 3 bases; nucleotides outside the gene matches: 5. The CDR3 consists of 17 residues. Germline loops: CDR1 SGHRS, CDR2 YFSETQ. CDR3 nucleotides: TGCGCCAGCAGCGTAGGACTAGCGGGGGGGATCTACAATGAGCAGTTCTTC. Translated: CASSVGLAGGIYNEQFF.

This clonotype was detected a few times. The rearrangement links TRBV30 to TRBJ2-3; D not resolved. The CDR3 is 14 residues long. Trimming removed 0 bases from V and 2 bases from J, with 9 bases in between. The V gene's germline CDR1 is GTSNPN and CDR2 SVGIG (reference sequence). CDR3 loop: CAWSVRLPTDTQYF. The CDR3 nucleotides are TGTGCCTGGAGTGTACGGCTTCCCACAGATACGCAGTATTTT.

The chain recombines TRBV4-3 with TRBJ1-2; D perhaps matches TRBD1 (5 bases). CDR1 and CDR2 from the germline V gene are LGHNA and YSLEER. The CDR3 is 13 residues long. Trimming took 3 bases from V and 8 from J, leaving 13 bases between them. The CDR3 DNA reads TGCGCCAGCAGCCAGAGCTCGGGGCGCGGCTACACCTTC. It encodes CASSQSSGRGYTF.

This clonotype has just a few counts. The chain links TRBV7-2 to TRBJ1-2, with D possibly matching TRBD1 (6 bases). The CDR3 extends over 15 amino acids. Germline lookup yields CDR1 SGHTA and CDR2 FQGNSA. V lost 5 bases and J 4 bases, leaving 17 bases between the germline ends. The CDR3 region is CASSPGGLGTYGYTF. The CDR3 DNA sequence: TGTGCCAGCAGCCCCGGGGGCCTGGGGACCTATGGCTACACCTTC. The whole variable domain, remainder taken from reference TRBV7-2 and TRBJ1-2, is GAGVSQSPSNKVTEKGKDVELRCDPISGHTALYWYRQSLGQGLEFLIYFQGNSAPDKSGLPSDRFSAERTGGSVSTLTIQRTQQEDSAVYLCASSPGGLGTYGYTFGSGTRLTVV.

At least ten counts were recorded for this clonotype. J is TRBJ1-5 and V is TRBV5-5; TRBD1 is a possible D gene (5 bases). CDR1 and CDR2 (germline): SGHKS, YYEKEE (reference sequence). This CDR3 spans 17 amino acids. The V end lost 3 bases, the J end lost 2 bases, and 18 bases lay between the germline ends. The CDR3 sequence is CASSSGLAREGNQPQHF. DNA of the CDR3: TGTGCCAGCAGCTCCGGCCTGGCCAGGGAAGGCAATCAGCCCCAGCATTTT.

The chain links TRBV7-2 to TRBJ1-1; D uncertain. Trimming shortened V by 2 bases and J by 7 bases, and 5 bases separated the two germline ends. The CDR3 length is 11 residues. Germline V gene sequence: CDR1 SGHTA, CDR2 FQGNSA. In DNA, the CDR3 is TGTGCCAGCAGCTTATCGGTTGAAGCTTTCTTT. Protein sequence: CASSLSVEAFF.

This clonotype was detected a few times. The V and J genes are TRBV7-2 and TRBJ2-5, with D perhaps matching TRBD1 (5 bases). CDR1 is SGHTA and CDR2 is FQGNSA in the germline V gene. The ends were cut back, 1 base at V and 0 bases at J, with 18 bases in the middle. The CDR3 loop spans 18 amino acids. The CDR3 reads CASSLEWGTGYYQETQYF. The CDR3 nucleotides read TGTGCCAGCAGCTTAGAGTGGGGCACAGGATACTACCAAGAGACCCAGTACTTC. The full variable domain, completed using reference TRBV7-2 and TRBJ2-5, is GAGVSQSPSNKVTEKGKDVELRCDPISGHTALYWYRQSLGQGLEFLIYFQGNSAPDKSGLPSDRFSAERTGGSVSTLTIQRTQQEDSAVYLCASSLEWGTGYYQETQYFGPGTRLLVL.

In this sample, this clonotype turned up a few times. This CDR3 is CASSPAYEQYV. CDR3 nucleotides: TGTGCCAGCAGTCCAGCCTACGAGCAGTACGTC. V is TRBV27 and J is TRBJ2-7; D gene unclear. The V end lost 5 bases, the J end lost 2 bases, and 4 bases lay between the germline ends. Germline V lookup: CDR1 MNHEY, CDR2 SMNVEV (reference sequence). This CDR3 region has 11 residues.

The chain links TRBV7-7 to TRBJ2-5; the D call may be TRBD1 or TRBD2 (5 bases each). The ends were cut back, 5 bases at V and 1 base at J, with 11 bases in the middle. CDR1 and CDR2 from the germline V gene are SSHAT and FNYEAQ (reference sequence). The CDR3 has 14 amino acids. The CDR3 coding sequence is TGTGCCAGCAGCCGAACCGGGACCCAAGAGACCCAGTACTTC. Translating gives CASSRTGTQETQYF.

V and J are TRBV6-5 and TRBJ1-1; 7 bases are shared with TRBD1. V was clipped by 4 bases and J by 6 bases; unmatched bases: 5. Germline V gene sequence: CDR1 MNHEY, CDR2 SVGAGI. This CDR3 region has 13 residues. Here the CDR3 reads CASSSPGTAEAFF. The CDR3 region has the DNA TGTGCCAGCAGTTCCCCCGGGACAGCTGAAGCTTTCTTT.

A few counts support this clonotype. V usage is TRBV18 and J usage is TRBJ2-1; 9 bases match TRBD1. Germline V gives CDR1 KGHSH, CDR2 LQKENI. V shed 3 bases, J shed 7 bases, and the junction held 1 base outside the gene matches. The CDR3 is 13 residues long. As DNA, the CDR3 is TGTGCCAGCTCACCCGGGACAGGGAATGAGCAGTTCTTC. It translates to CASSPGTGNEQFF.

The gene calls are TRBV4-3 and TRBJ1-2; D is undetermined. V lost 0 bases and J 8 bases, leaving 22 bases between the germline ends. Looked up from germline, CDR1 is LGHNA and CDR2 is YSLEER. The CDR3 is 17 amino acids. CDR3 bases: TGCGCCAGCAGCCAAGACACTCAGCCCCAGACCCGCGGCGGCTACACCTTC. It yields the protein CASSQDTQPQTRGGYTF.

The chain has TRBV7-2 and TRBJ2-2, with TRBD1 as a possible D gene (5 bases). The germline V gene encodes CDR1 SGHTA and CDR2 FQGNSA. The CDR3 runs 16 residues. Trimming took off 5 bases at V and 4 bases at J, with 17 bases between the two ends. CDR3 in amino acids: CASSGLKGASTGELFF. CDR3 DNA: TGTGCCAGCAGCGGCCTAAAAGGGGCGAGCACCGGGGAGCTGTTTTTT.

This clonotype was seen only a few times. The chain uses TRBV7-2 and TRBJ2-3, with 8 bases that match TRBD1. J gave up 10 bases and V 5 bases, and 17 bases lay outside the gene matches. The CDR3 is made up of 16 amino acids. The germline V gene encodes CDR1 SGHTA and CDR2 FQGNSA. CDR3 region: CASSREAGGPSWAQYF. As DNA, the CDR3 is TGTGCCAGCAGCAGAGAGGCAGGGGGCCCGAGTTGGGCGCAGTATTTT.

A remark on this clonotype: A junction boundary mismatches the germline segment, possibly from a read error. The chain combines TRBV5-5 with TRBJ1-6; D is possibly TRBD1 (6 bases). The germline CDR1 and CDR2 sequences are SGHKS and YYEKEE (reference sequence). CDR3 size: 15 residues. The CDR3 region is CASSLLAGDDSPIHF. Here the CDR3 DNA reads TGTGCCAGCAGCTTGTTGGCAGGGGATGATTCACCCATCCACTTT.

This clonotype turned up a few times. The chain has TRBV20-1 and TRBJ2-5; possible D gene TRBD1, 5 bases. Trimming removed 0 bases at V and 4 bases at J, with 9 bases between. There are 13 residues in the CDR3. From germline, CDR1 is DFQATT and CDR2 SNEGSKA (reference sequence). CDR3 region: CSARESGRETQYF. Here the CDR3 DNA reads TGCAGTGCTAGAGAGTCAGGGCGAGAGACCCAGTACTTC.